The rows below give T cell receptor beta chains drawn from one sample of a study of cytomegalovirus exposure and HLA in healthy donors. Data came from immunoSEQ multiplex PCR; TCRdb stores just in-frame clones and leaves some out. The sample holds over 150,000 clones, roughly nine tenths seen once. The sequenced sample was PBMCs. The receptors stem from a woman between 18 and 30 years old in good health and CMV-seropositive. The CDR3 runs from the conserved cysteine through the conserved F or W. The D gene is left open where the match is weak. Only part of the rows carry a size: once, few, many, or a class if the clone is expanded.

CDR3 length	J gene	clone size	V gene	D gene	CDR3 protein	CDR3 DNA
14	TRBJ2-7	NA	TRBV7-2	TRBD1	CASSSQGSSYEQYF	TGTGCCAGCAGCTCACAGGGGTCTTCCTACGAGCAGTACTTC
15	TRBJ1-4	NA	TRBV6-5	TRBD1	CASSNRQGANGKLFF	TGTGCCAGCTCGAACAGGCAGGGGGCTAATGGAAAACTGTTTTTT
14	TRBJ2-5	NA	TRBV7-6	TRBD1	CASSQRTGRETQYF	TGTGCCAGCAGCCAACGGACAGGGAGGGAGACCCAGTACTTC
13	TRBJ2-5	NA	TRBV2	TRBD2	CASRLAVQETQYF	TGTGCCAGCAGGCTAGCGGTTCAAGAGACCCAGTACTTC
15	TRBJ1-5	NA	TRBV30	NA	CAWSVSQYSNQPQHF	TGTGCCTGGAGTGTAAGTCAGTATAGCAATCAGCCCCAGCATTTT
19	TRBJ2-7	NA	TRBV13	TRBD2	CASSKITGTSGVPSYEQYF	TGTGCCAGCAGCAAAATAACCGGGACTAGCGGGGTCCCTTCCTACGAGCAGTACTTC
16	TRBJ1-3	NA	TRBV11-2	NA	CASSLWQGSPGNTIYF	TGTGCCAGCAGCTTATGGCAGGGATCTCCTGGAAACACCATATATTTT
15	TRBJ1-1	NA	TRBV5-1	TRBD1	CASSEGTGQNTEAFF	TGCGCCAGCAGCGAAGGGACAGGGCAGAACACTGAAGCTTTCTTT
15	TRBJ1-5	NA	TRBV30	NA	CAWSGRTNSNQPQHF	TGTGCCTGGAGTGGACGGACTAATAGCAATCAGCCCCAGCATTTT
15	TRBJ2-1	NA	TRBV25-1	TRBD1	CASSEWGTGNVGQFF	TGTGCCAGCAGTGAATGGGGGACAGGTAACGTTGGGCAGTTCTTC
15	TRBJ1-1	NA	TRBV10-3	NA	CAISETSEQDTEAFF	TGTGCCATCAGTGAGACGTCAGAACAGGACACTGAAGCTTTCTTT
15	TRBJ2-1	NA	TRBV15	TRBD2	CATSRLAASYNEQFF	TGTGCCACCAGTAGACTAGCGGCCTCCTACAATGAGCAGTTCTTC
13	TRBJ2-5	NA	TRBV29-1	TRBD2	CSVQTSGGETQYF	TGCAGCGTTCAGACTAGCGGGGGTGAGACCCAGTACTTC
13	TRBJ2-7	NA	TRBV27	NA	CASSLRLFYEQYF	TGTGCCAGCAGTTTGCGGCTGTTCTACGAGCAGTACTTC
14	TRBJ1-2	NA	TRBV6-5	NA	CATRRGGTPMGYTF	TGTGCCACCCGGAGAGGAGGTACTCCTATGGGCTACACCTTC
19	TRBJ2-5	NA	TRBV4-2	TRBD2	CASSQVQGLAGGVRETQYF	TGTGCCAGCAGCCAAGTACAGGGACTAGCGGGAGGGGTGAGGGAGACCCAGTACTTC
16	TRBJ2-5	NA	TRBV11-3	NA	CASSLLSSGGQETQYF	TGTGCCAGCAGCTTATTGAGCTCCGGCGGTCAAGAGACCCAGTACTTC
15	TRBJ1-5	NA	TRBV6-5	NA	CASSPQGYSNQPQHF	TGTGCCAGCAGTCCCCAGGGTTATAGCAATCAGCCCCAGCATTTT
13	TRBJ2-5	NA	TRBV2	NA	CASSGLAQETQYF	TGTGCCAGCAGTGGGCTAGCGCAAGAGACCCAGTACTTC
14	TRBJ1-6	NA	TRBV4-1	TRBD1	CASSLQGDGSPLHF	TGCGCCAGCAGCCTCCAGGGGGATGGTTCACCCCTCCACTTT
13	TRBJ2-3	NA	TRBV6-4	NA	CASSETGTDTQYF	TGTGCCAGCAGTGAAACGGGCACAGATACGCAGTATTTT
11	TRBJ1-1	NA	TRBV6-6	NA	CATRGGPEAFF	TGTGCCACCCGGGGGGGTCCTGAAGCTTTCTTT
13	TRBJ1-1	NA	TRBV7-6	NA	CASSSDGDTEAFF	TGTGCCAGCAGCTCGGACGGGGACACTGAAGCTTTCTTT
16	TRBJ2-7	NA	TRBV4-2	TRBD2	CASSQGTTSGTYEQYF	TGTGCCAGCAGCCAAGGTACGACTAGCGGGACTTACGAGCAGTACTTC
11	TRBJ2-7	NA	TRBV2	NA	CASRSGQEQYF	TGTGCCAGCAGAAGCGGACAGGAGCAGTACTTC
14	TRBJ2-4	once	TRBV15	TRBD2	CATRTREGRNIQYF	TGTGCCACCAGGACACGGGAGGGCCGTAACATTCAGTACTTC
13	TRBJ2-7	NA	TRBV11-2	NA	CASSPSLVWEQYF	TGTGCCAGCAGCCCCTCACTAGTGTGGGAGCAGTACTTC
15	TRBJ2-7	NA	TRBV4-1	NA	CASSQAFTPTYEQYF	TGCGCCAGCAGCCAGGCATTCACACCAACCTACGAGCAGTACTTC
16	TRBJ1-1	NA	TRBV19	NA	CASSIEVAVMNTEAFF	TGTGCCAGTAGTATAGAGGTAGCGGTGATGAACACTGAAGCTTTCTTT
15	TRBJ2-7	NA	TRBV11-1	TRBD1	CASSRTGERPYEQYF	TGTGCCAGCAGCCGAACAGGGGAGAGGCCCTACGAGCAGTACTTC
15	TRBJ2-1	NA	TRBV4-3	TRBD1	CASSQADRANNEQFF	TGCGCCAGCAGCCAGGCGGACAGGGCTAACAATGAGCAGTTCTTC
15	TRBJ2-1	NA	TRBV7-9	NA	CASSLVAGHYNEQFF	TGTGCCAGCAGCTTAGTAGCTGGTCATTACAATGAGCAGTTCTTC
14	TRBJ2-2	NA	TRBV6-5	NA	CASSPQANTGELFF	TGTGCCAGCAGTCCCCAGGCGAACACCGGGGAGCTGTTTTTT
13	TRBJ2-7	few	TRBV25-1	TRBD1	CASRGQETYEQYF	TGTGCCAGTAGAGGACAGGAGACCTACGAGCAGTACTTC
15	TRBJ1-2	NA	TRBV2	NA	CASSLQASVNYGYTF	TGTGCCAGCAGTCTACAGGCCAGCGTTAACTATGGCTACACCTTC
13	TRBJ2-7	NA	TRBV11-2	NA	CASSTVFSYEQYF	TGTGCCAGCTCAACAGTTTTCTCCTACGAGCAGTACTTC
13	TRBJ1-2	NA	TRBV6-5	NA	CASSLDRRDGYTF	TGTGCCAGCAGCCTTGACAGGCGGGATGGCTACACCTTC
12	TRBJ2-3	NA	TRBV6-6	NA	CASSSQTDTQYF	TGTGCCAGCAGTTCCCAGACAGATACGCAGTATTTT
13	TRBJ2-1	NA	TRBV15	NA	CATTSTDYNEQFF	TGTGCCACCACCTCGACAGATTACAATGAGCAGTTCTTC
14	TRBJ2-1	NA	TRBV29-1	TRBD2	CSLQERGGYNEQFF	TGCAGCCTCCAAGAACGGGGGGGGTACAATGAGCAGTTCTTC
14	TRBJ1-5	NA	TRBV15	NA	CATSRGKGGQPQHF	TGTGCCACCAGCAGAGGAAAGGGAGGGCAGCCCCAGCATTTT
14	TRBJ2-7	NA	TRBV7-3	TRBD1	CASSSGQGQNEQYF	TGTGCCAGCAGCTCTGGACAGGGGCAAAACGAGCAGTACTTC
14	TRBJ1-3	NA	TRBV11-2	TRBD1	CASSPKGAGNTIYF	TGTGCCAGCAGCCCAAAGGGGGCGGGTAACACCATATATTTT
16	TRBJ2-2	NA	TRBV19	TRBD2	CASSLLGTSVGGELFF	TGTGCCAGTAGTTTACTCGGGACTAGCGTCGGGGGGGAGCTGTTTTTT
15	TRBJ2-3	NA	TRBV27	TRBD2	CASSLSGGRADTQYF	TGTGCCAGCAGTTTATCCGGCGGGAGGGCAGATACGCAGTATTTT
15	TRBJ2-1	NA	TRBV11-2	TRBD1	CASSWTGGENNEQFF	TGTGCCAGCAGCTGGACAGGGGGCGAGAACAATGAGCAGTTCTTC
13	TRBJ1-2	NA	TRBV6-1	TRBD1	CASSLDRGSGYTF	TGTGCCAGCAGCCTGGACAGGGGAAGTGGCTACACCTTC
15	TRBJ2-1	NA	TRBV7-2	NA	CASSPGVSSGNEQFF	TGTGCCAGCAGCCCCGGGGTCTCTTCCGGGAATGAGCAGTTCTTC
16	TRBJ1-1	NA	TRBV19	TRBD1	CASRYPGGTMNTEAFF	TGTGCCAGTAGGTATCCAGGGGGGACCATGAACACTGAAGCTTTCTTT
15	TRBJ2-5	NA	TRBV7-7	TRBD2	CASSLGGGVMETQYF	TGTGCCAGCAGCTTAGGTGGGGGGGTTATGGAGACCCAGTACTTC
14	TRBJ1-1	NA	TRBV15	NA	CATSKGETNTEAFF	TGTGCCACCAGCAAGGGGGAGACGAACACTGAAGCTTTCTTT
14	TRBJ2-2	few	TRBV19	NA	CASSPGFNTGELFF	TGTGCCAGTAGTCCCGGTTTTAACACCGGGGAGCTGTTTTTT
13	TRBJ2-7	NA	TRBV5-4	NA	CASSDWGVDEQYF	TGTGCCAGCAGCGACTGGGGAGTGGACGAGCAGTACTTC